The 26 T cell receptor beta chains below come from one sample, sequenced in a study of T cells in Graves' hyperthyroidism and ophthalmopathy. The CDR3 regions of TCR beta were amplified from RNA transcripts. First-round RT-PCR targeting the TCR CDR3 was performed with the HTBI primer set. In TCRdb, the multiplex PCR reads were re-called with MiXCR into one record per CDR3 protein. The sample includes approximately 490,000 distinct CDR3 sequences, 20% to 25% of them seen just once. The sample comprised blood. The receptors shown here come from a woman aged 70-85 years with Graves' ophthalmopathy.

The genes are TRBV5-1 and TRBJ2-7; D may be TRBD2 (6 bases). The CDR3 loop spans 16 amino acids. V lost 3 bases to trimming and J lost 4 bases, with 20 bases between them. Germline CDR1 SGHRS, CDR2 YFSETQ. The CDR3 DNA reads TGCGCCAGCAGCTCGGGCATGCTAGTAGCGGAATACGAGCAGTACTTC. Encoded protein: CASSSGMLVAEYEQYF.

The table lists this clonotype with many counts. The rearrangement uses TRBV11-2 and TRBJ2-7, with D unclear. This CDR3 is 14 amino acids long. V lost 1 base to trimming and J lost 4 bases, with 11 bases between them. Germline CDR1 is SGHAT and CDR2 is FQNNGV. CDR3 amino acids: CASSLVAVRYEQYF. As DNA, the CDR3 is TGTGCCAGCAGCTTAGTGGCGGTTAGGTACGAGCAGTACTTC. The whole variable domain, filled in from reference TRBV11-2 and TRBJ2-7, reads EAGVAQSPRYKIIEKRQSVAFWCNPISGHATLYWYQQILGQGPKLLIQFQNNGVVDDSQLPKDRFSAERLKGVDSTLKIQPAKLEDSAVYLCASSLVAVRYEQYFGPGTRLTVT.

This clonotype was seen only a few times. CDR3 nucleotides: TGTGCCAGCACCAGGTATTCTAATGAGCAGTTCTTC. It encodes CASTRYSNEQFF. The J gene is TRBJ2-1, the V gene TRBV6-2 or TRBV6-3; unclear D gene. Per the germline V gene, CDR1 is MNHEY and CDR2 is SVGEGT. V was cut by 7 bases and J by 7 bases, with 11 bases left in between. The CDR3 is 12 residues long.

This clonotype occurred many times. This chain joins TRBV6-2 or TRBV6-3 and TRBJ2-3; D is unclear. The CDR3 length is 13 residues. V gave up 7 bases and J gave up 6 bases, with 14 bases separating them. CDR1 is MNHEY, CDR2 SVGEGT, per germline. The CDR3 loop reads CASNPNGRDTQYF. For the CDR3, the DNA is TGTGCCAGCAATCCGAACGGAAGGGATACGCAGTATTTT.

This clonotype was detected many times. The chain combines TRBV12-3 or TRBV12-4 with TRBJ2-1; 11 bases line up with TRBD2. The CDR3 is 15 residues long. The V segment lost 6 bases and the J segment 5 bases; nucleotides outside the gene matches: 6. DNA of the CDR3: TGTGCCAGCAGCCTGACTAGCGGGATGCACAATGAGCAGTTCTTC. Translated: CASSLTSGMHNEQFF.

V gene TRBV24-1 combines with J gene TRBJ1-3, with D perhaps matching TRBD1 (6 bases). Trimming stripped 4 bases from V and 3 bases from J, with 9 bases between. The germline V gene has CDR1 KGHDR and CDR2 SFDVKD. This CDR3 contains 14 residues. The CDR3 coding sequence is TGTGCCACCAGTGACAGGGGACGTGGAAACACCATATATTTT. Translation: CATSDRGRGNTIYF.

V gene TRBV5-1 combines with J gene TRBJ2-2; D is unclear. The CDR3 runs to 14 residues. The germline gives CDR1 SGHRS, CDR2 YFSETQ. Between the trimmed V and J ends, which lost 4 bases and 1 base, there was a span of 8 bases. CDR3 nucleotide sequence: TGCGCCAGCAGCAACTTGGGGAACACCGGGGAGCTGTTTTTT. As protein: CASSNLGNTGELFF.

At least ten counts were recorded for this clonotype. This CDR3 is CASSLSDRSGNTIYF. CDR3 DNA: TGTGCCAGCAGCCTTTCCGACAGATCTGGAAACACCATATATTTT. V is TRBV12-3 or TRBV12-4 and J is TRBJ1-3, with a weak D call TRBD1 (5 bases). Trimming removed 6 bases from V and 1 base from J, with 13 bases in between. The CDR3 spans 15 residues.

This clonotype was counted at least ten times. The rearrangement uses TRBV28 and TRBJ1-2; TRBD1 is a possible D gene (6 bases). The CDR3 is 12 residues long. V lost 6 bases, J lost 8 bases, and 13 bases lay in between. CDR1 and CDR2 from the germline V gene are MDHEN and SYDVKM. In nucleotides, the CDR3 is TGTGCCAGCAGCCCCTCGGGGGGCGGCTACACCTTC. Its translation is CASSPSGGGYTF.

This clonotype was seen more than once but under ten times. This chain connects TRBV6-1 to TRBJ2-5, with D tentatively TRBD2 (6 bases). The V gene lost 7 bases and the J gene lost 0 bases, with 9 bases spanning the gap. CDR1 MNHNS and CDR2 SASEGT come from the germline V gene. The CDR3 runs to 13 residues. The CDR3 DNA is TGTGCCAGCATGGGAGGTAACCAAGAGACCCAGTACTTC. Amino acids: CASMGGNQETQYF.

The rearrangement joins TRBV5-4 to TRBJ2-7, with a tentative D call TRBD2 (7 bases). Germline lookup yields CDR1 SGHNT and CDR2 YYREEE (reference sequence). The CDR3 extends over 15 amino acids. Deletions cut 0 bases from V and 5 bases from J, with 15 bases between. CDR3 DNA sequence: TGTGCCAGCAGCTTGGACCGAGGGGGGGGCCACGAGCAGTACTTC. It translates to CASSLDRGGGHEQYF.

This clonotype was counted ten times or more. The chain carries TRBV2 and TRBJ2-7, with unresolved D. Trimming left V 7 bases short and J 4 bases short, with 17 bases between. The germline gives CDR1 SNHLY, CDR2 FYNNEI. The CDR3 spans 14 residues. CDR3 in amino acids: CASTEGTVGYEQYF. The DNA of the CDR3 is TGTGCCAGCACCGAAGGAACGGTGGGATACGAGCAGTACTTC.

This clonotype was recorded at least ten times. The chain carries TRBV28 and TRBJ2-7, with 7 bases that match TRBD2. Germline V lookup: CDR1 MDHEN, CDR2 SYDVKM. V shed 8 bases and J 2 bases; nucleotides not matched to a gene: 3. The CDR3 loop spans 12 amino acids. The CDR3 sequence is CASGRGPYEQYF. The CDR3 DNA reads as TGTGCCAGCGGGAGGGGACCCTACGAGCAGTACTTC.

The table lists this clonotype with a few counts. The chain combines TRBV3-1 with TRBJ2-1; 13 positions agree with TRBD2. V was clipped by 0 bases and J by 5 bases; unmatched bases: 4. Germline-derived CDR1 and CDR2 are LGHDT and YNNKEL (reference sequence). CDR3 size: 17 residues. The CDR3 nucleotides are TGTGCCAGCAGCCAAGAAGGGGGACTAGCGGGGAACAATGAGCAGTTCTTC. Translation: CASSQEGGLAGNNEQFF.

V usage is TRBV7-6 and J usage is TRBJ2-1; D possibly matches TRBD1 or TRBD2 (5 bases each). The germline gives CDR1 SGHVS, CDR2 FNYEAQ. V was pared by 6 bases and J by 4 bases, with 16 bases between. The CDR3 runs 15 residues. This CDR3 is CASSDSQGGYNEQFF. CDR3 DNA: TGTGCCAGCAGTGATAGTCAGGGCGGGTACAATGAGCAGTTCTTC.

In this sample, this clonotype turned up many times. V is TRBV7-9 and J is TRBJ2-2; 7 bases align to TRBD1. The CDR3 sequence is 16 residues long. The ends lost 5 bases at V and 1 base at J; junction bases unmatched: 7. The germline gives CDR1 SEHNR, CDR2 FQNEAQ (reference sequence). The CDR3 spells CASSAWTGKNTGELFF. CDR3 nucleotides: TGTGCCAGCAGCGCCTGGACAGGAAAGAACACCGGGGAGCTGTTTTTT.

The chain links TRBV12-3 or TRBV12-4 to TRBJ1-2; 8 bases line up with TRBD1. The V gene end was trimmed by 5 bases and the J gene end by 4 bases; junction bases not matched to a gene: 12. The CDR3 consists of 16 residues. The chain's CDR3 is CASSPETGDRIYGYTF. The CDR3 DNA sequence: TGTGCCAGCAGTCCCGAGACAGGGGATCGGATCTATGGCTACACCTTC.

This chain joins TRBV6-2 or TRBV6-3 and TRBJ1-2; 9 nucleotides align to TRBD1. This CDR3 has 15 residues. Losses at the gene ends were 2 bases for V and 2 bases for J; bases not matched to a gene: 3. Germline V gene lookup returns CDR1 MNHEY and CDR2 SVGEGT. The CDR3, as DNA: TGTGCCAGCAGTTACCCAGGACAGGGGAACTATGGCTACACCTTC. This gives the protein CASSYPGQGNYGYTF.

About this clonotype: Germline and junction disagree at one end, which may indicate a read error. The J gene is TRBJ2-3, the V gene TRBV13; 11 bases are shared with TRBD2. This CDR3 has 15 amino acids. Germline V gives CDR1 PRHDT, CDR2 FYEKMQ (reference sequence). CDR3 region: CASSLAGGNADTQYF. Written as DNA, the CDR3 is TGTGCCAGCAGTTTAGCGGGAGGGAATGCAGATACGCAGTATTTT. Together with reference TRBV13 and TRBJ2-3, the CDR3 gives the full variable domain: AAGVIQSPRHLIKEKRETATLKCYPIPRHDTVYWYQQGPGQDPQFLISFYEKMQSDKGSIPDRFSAQQFSDYHSELNMSSLELGDSALYFCASSLAGGNADTQYFGPGTRLTVL.

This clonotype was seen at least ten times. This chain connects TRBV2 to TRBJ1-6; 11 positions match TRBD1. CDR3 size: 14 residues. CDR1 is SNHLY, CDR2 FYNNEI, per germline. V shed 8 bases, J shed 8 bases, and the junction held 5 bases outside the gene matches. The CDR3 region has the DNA TGTGCCAGCGACGGACAGGGGGCTTATTCACCCCTCCACTTT. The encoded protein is CASDGQGAYSPLHF.

The CDR3 region is CASSLSRIPGGDTQYF. CDR3 DNA: TGTGCCAGCAGTTTAAGCCGGATCCCCGGGGGAGATACGCAGTATTTT. This chain joins TRBV28 and TRBJ2-3, with D maybe TRBD2 (6 bases). The CDR3 consists of 16 residues. The V end lost 2 bases, the J end lost 5 bases, and 17 bases lay between the germline ends. Germline V gene lookup returns CDR1 MDHEN and CDR2 SYDVKM.

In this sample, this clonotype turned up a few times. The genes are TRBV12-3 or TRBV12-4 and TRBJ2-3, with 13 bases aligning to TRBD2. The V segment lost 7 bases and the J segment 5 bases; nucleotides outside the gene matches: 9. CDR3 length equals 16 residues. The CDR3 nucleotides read TGTGCCAGCACCCGACTAGCGGGAGGCCGGGGAGATACGCAGTATTTT. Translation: CASTRLAGGRGDTQYF.

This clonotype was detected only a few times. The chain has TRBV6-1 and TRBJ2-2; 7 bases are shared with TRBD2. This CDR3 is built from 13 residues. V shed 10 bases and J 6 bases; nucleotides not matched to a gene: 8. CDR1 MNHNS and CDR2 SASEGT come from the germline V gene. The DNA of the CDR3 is TGTGCCACCTCAGCGGGATCTCCCGGGGAGCTGTTTTTT. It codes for CATSAGSPGELFF.

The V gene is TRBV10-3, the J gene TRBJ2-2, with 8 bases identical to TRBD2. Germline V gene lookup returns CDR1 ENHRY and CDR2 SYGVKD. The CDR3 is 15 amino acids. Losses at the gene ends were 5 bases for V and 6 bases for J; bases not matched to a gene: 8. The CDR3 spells CAISKAGDLAGELFF. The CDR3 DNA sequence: TGTGCCATCAGTAAAGCGGGAGATCTTGCCGGGGAGCTGTTTTTT.

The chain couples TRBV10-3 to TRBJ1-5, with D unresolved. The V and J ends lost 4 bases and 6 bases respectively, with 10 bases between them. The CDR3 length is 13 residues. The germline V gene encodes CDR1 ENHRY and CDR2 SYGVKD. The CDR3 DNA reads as TGTGCCATCAGTGCGAGAGGTTCTCAGCCCCAGCATTTT. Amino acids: CAISARGSQPQHF.

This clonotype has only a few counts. As DNA, the CDR3 is TGTGCCTGTGCCGGGACAGACTATGGCTACACCTTC. Translation gives CACAGTDYGYTF. This chain uses TRBV30 with TRBJ1-2; TRBD1 matches at 7 bases. Germline lookup yields CDR1 GTSNPN and CDR2 SVGIG (reference sequence). Trimming removed 6 bases from V and 3 bases from J; junction bases left unmatched: 4. The CDR3 is 12 amino acids.